One T cell receptor beta chain is described in this entry. A read error may account for a junction end that differs from germline. Germline V gene sequence: CDR1 SSHAT, CDR2 FNYEAQ (reference sequence). CDR3 size: 16 residues. This sample was taken from a study of blood T cell repertoires in COVID-19. For the study at large: Sites across the United States, Italy and Spain contributed samples from acute and convalescent COVID-19. T cells, B-cell-depleted T cells, or PBMCs supplied cDNA or gDNA.

In the original analysis: How many nucleated cells were present was estimated from reference gene primer amplification. Sequencing was performed with immunoSEQ multiplex PCR; in TCRdb, only in-frame clones are kept and a portion is missing. V, J and clone size are taken as reported in that table, and D and trimming were inferred from the DNA itself. The repertoire holds 200,000 or so clones, under 90% seen once, with around 19% in the top ten. V gene TRBV7-7 combines with J gene TRBJ2-1; tentatively, D is TRBD2 (6 bases). Sequenced material: peripheral blood. The origin of this receptor is a human donor in a cohort sampled during active COVID-19. CDR3 region: CASSPTSYGSYNEQFF. CDR3 nucleotide sequence: TGTGCTAGCAGCCCCACTAGCTACGGTTCCTACAATGAGCAGTTCTTC.